This T cell receptor beta chain stems from a study of blood T cell repertoires in COVID-19. Study summary: COVID-19 samples, acute and convalescent, were from the United States, Italy and Spain.

V gave up 1 base and J gave up 3 bases, with 7 bases separating them. The CDR3 is 13 amino acids. CDR1 and CDR2 from the germline V gene are SGDLS and YYNGEE. Using immunoSEQ multiplex PCR, the repertoire was profiled, and TCRdb retains in-frame clones only, with some absent. The table has some 450,000 clones, about 91% seen once. This chain uses TRBV9 with TRBJ1-1, with a weak D call TRBD1 (6 bases). The clonotype was recovered from a woman in her forties or fifties with COVID-19, enrolled during active disease. The specimen was peripheral blood. The CDR3 loop reads CASSVRGYTEAFF. The DNA of the CDR3 is TGTGCCAGCAGCGTAAGGGGGTACACTGAAGCTTTCTTT.